A selection of T cell receptor beta chains follows, all from one sample in a study of T cell repertoires in cytomegalovirus infection. TCRdb reanalysed the reads using MiXCR and keeps one entry per CDR3 protein. The profile shows some 200,000 distinct CDR3 sequences, 7.5% to 10% of them singletons. The sample was PBMCs. Receptor source: a human donor in good health (CMV status not recorded). Some clones in this sample may be carry-over from other donors' samples. Both conserved end residues are part of each CDR3. The D gene is left open where the match is weak. Clone size appears in some rows only: once, few, many, or a class for an expanded clone.

v_gene	abundance	d_gene	j_gene	len	CDR3aa	CDR3nt
TRBV11-2	-	-	TRBJ2-7	13	CASTTLRSIEQYF	TGTGCCAGCACCACTCTAAGGTCTATCGAGCAGTACTTC
TRBV4-3	-	-	TRBJ1-2	16	CASSQTTGDGPPGYTF	TGCGCCAGCAGCCAAACCACGGGGGATGGCCCCCCTGGCTACACCTTC
TRBV28	many	-	TRBJ1-1	14	CASTVGAMNTEAFF	TGTGCCAGCACTGTTGGGGCAATGAACACTGAAGCTTTCTTT
TRBV5-4	-	-	TRBJ2-1	15	CASSTQGGIYNKQFF	TGTGCCAGCAGCACCCAGGGGGGTATCTACAATAAGCAGTTCTTC
TRBV4-3	few	-	TRBJ1-1	13	CASSPQGWGEAFF	TGCGCCAGCAGCCCCCAAGGGTGGGGCGAAGCTTTCTTT
TRBV7-8	many	TRBD1	TRBJ1-2	17	CASSLVGRQGVAYGYTF	TGTGCCAGCAGCTTAGTAGGGAGACAGGGTGTCGCCTATGGCTACACCTTC
TRBV12-3/TRBV12-4	many	TRBD2	TRBJ2-1	13	CASRRLAGAEQFF	TGTGCCAGCAGAAGACTAGCGGGGGCTGAGCAGTTCTTC
TRBV11-2	many	TRBD1	TRBJ1-2	14	CASSLGQGVYGYTF	TGTGCCAGCAGCTTAGGACAGGGAGTCTATGGCTACACCTTC
TRBV7-2	many	-	TRBJ2-3	14	CASSLASFTDTQYF	TGTGCCAGCAGCTTAGCTAGTTTCACAGATACGCAGTATTTT
TRBV14	-	-	TRBJ1-2	16	CASSRLRGPSNYGYTF	TGTGCCAGCAGCCGTTTGCGGGGACCTTCTAACTATGGCTACACCTTC
TRBV20-1	few	-	TRBJ2-7	13	CSAVPDPSSEQYF	TGCAGTGCTGTGCCGGATCCCAGTTCCGAGCAGTACTTC
TRBV7-2	many	TRBD2	TRBJ2-7	13	CASSRTSGHEQYF	TGTGCCAGCAGTCGGACTAGCGGCCACGAGCAGTACTTC
TRBV7-9	many	TRBD1	TRBJ2-6	20	CASSQLGKGTGGSGANVLTF	TGTGCCAGCAGCCAACTCGGGAAAGGGACAGGGGGCTCTGGGGCCAACGTCCTGACTTTC
TRBV2	few	-	TRBJ2-5	15	CASRATGTLLETQYF	TGTGCCAGCAGGGCAACCGGGACTCTCTTAGAGACCCAGTACTTC
TRBV7-2	many	TRBD1	TRBJ2-5	15	CASSLVKGAQETQYF	TGTGCCAGCAGCTTAGTAAAGGGGGCGCAAGAGACCCAGTACTTC
TRBV6-1	-	TRBD2	TRBJ2-1	13	CASSDYGLGIQFF	TGTGCCAGCAGCGACTATGGACTAGGTATTCAGTTCTTC
TRBV28	many	-	TRBJ1-2	16	CASSFPQFTPLYGYTF	TGTGCCAGCAGTTTCCCCCAATTTACCCCACTCTATGGCTACACCTTC
TRBV11-2	few	-	TRBJ2-1	16	CASSRTAPLVRNEQFF	TGTGCCAGCAGCCGTACTGCACCATTGGTTAGAAATGAGCAGTTCTTC
TRBV15	-	-	TRBJ1-3	13	CATSRGSGNTIYF	TGTGCCACCAGCAGAGGCTCTGGAAACACCATATATTTT
TRBV7-9	-	-	TRBJ2-1	13	CASSLSTRDEQFF	TGTGCCAGCAGCTTGTCTACTAGGGATGAGCAGTTCTTC
TRBV28	few	-	TRBJ1-3	15	CATSGSRLGGNTIYF	TGTGCTACTAGCGGAAGCAGGCTAGGAGGAAACACCATATATTTT
TRBV29-1	-	TRBD1	TRBJ2-6	15	CSAQGAISGANVLTF	TGCAGCGCCCAGGGGGCTATCTCTGGGGCCAACGTCCTGACTTTC
TRBV12-3/TRBV12-4	-	TRBD1	TRBJ2-5	16	CASSSLTGGAGETQYF	TGTGCCAGCAGCAGTTTAACAGGGGGCGCAGGGGAGACCCAGTACTTC
TRBV7-2	many	-	TRBJ1-3	15	CASSSRTGSGNTIYF	TGTGCCAGCAGCTCGAGGACGGGCTCTGGAAACACCATATATTTT
TRBV7-2	many	-	TRBJ1-2	16	CASSSNHRTRGDGYTF	TGTGCCAGCAGCTCGAACCACAGGACTAGGGGGGATGGCTACACCTTC
TRBV7-2	many	-	TRBJ1-5	17	CASSHSPGGRGNQPQHF	TGTGCCAGCAGCCACTCCCCCGGGGGAAGGGGCAATCAGCCCCAGCATTTT
TRBV5-4	-	TRBD2	TRBJ2-4	16	CASSPGGGGAKNIQYF	TGTGCCAGCAGCCCCGGGGGGGGGGGGGCCAAAAACATTCAGTACTTC
TRBV18	few	TRBD1	TRBJ1-1	15	CASSPKGQTNTEAFF	TGTGCCAGCTCACCTAAGGGACAGACGAACACTGAAGCTTTCTTT
TRBV19	few	TRBD1	TRBJ2-6	17	CASSGDRVMAGANVLTF	TGTGCCAGTAGTGGGGACAGGGTGATGGCTGGGGCCAACGTCCTGACTTTC
TRBV10-3	many	TRBD1	TRBJ1-2	14	CAISRTGQNYGYTF	TGTGCCATCAGTAGGACAGGTCAGAACTATGGCTACACCTTC
TRBV5-4	-	TRBD2	TRBJ2-3	17	CASSLIGLAGSTDTQYF	TGTGCCAGCAGCTTAATTGGACTAGCGGGGAGCACAGATACGCAGTATTTT
TRBV7-8	many	TRBD1	TRBJ1-5	14	CASSSNRGGQPQHF	TGTGCCAGCAGCTCAAACAGAGGGGGCCAGCCCCAGCATTTT
TRBV6-2/TRBV6-3	many	TRBD1	TRBJ1-5	15	CASSYRGGGGQPQHF	TGTGCCAGCAGTTATCGAGGGGGCGGTGGTCAGCCCCAGCATTTT
TRBV7-4	-	-	TRBJ2-5	14	CASSLAQGGETQYF	TGTGCCAGCAGCTTAGCACAGGGAGGAGAGACCCAGTACTTC
TRBV14	-	-	TRBJ1-5	17	CASSQDHEGYEDQPQHF	TGTGCCAGCAGCCAAGATCACGAAGGGTATGAGGATCAGCCCCAGCATTTT
TRBV20-1	few	TRBD1	TRBJ1-3	14	CSAPRTGLANTIYF	TGCAGTGCTCCCAGGACAGGGTTGGCAAACACCATATATTTT
TRBV4-3	many	-	TRBJ2-3	16	CASSRKRAELTDTQYF	TGCGCCAGCAGCCGGAAACGAGCGGAGCTCACAGATACGCAGTATTTT
TRBV28	many	TRBD1	TRBJ1-5	12	CATNRGSQPQHF	TGTGCCACGAACAGGGGGAGTCAGCCCCAGCATTTT
TRBV7-2	many	TRBD2	TRBJ2-7	15	CASSLTSGGPYEQYF	TGTGCCAGCAGCTTGACTAGCGGGGGACCCTACGAGCAGTACTTC
TRBV25-1	many	TRBD2	TRBJ2-1	17	CASSGQSGRVSYNEQFF	TGTGCCAGCAGTGGCCAGAGCGGGAGGGTTTCCTACAATGAGCAGTTCTTC
TRBV7-9	few	-	TRBJ1-4	13	CASSLSRNEKLFF	TGTGCCAGCAGCTTATCCCGGAATGAAAAACTGTTTTTT
TRBV7-9	-	TRBD1	TRBJ2-5	15	CASSSDRTGQETQYF	TGTGCCAGCAGCTCGGACCGGACAGGACAAGAGACCCAGTACTTC
TRBV7-9	-	TRBD2	TRBJ2-1	12	CASSSTSQEQFF	TGTGCCAGCAGCTCGACTAGCCAGGAGCAGTTCTTC
TRBV29-1	many	TRBD1	TRBJ2-7	12	CSAGTGDYEQYF	TGCAGCGCAGGGACAGGGGACTACGAGCAGTACTTC
TRBV7-2	-	-	TRBJ2-1	13	CASSLVWQNTQFF	TGTGCCAGCAGCTTAGTGTGGCAAAATACCCAGTTCTTC
TRBV7-9	many	TRBD2	TRBJ2-5	17	CASSLRLGLAGQETQYF	TGTGCCAGCAGCTTAAGGCTGGGACTAGCGGGACAAGAGACCCAGTACTTC
TRBV12-3/TRBV12-4	many	-	TRBJ2-7	13	CASSLPANRETYF	TGTGCCAGCAGTTTACCCGCGAACAGGGAAACGTACTTC
TRBV5-1	few	-	TRBJ2-1	13	CASSLFSVNEQFF	TGCGCCAGCAGCTTGTTCAGCGTCAATGAGCAGTTCTTC
TRBV4-2	once	TRBD1	TRBJ1-6	15	CASSQLGDRASPLRF	TGTGCCAGCAGCCAACTCGGTGACAGGGCTTCACCCCTCCGCTTT
TRBV6-2/TRBV6-3	many	TRBD2	TRBJ2-2	16	CASRTGLAVGTGELFF	TGTGCCAGCAGGACCGGACTAGCGGTAGGCACCGGGGAGCTGTTTTTT
TRBV28	-	TRBD2	TRBJ2-1	15	CASSFTRTSGRGQFF	TGTGCCAGCAGTTTCACCCGGACTAGCGGGAGGGGGCAGTTCTTC